This record covers a single T cell receptor (beta chain). This sample is part of a study of blood T cell repertoires in COVID-19. About the research overall: In each case, the material was cDNA or gDNA derived from T cells, B-cell-depleted T cells, or PBMCs.

Original processing methods: Estimated nucleated cell counts came from reference gene primer amplification. Clones were read by immunoSEQ multiplex PCR, and TCRdb kept only the in-frame ones, dropping some. V and J calls and clone size are given by that table; D and trimming were obtained from the DNA. The sample contains 400,000 to 550,000 clones, roughly 85% of which appear only once. Across 24 US areas, participants ranged in age from roughly 18 to 89 years. Cohorts were based on clinical histories the participants reported. The CDR3 is made up of 15 amino acids. CDR1 and CDR2 from the germline V gene are SGHTA and FQGNSA. With 1 base removed from V and 3 bases from J, the gap between germline ends came to 9 bases.

V gene TRBV7-2 combines with J gene TRBJ1-4; D unresolved. The sequenced sample was PBMCs or T cells enriched from blood (not recorded which). The sequence was collected from a woman aged 18-30 years with acute COVID-19. DNA of the CDR3: TGTGCCAGCAGCTTAGGGAACCTAGCTAATGAAAAACTGTTTTTT. Its translation: CASSLGNLANEKLFF.